This TCR beta chain originates from a study of cytomegalovirus exposure and HLA in healthy donors. Both 60 Vbeta primers and 13 Jbeta primers went into the PCR. The method was immunoSEQ multiplex PCR; TCRdb's version includes in-frame clones alone and lacks a portion of them. The sample lists over 200,000 clones, more than 60% occurring once. Trimming at V came to 3 bases and at J to 4 bases, leaving 5 bases not matched to a gene. The CDR3 is 14 amino acids. Germline V lookup: CDR1 SQVTM, CDR2 ANQGSEA. The chain recombines TRBV29-1 with TRBJ2-3, with 9 bases identical to TRBD1. The specimen sequenced was PBMCs. The sequence was collected from a woman aged 60 to 75 in good health and CMV-seropositive. CDR3 DNA sequence: TGCAGCGTTGAGGGACAGGGTGAAGCAGATACGCAGTATTTT. Translation: CSVEGQGEADTQYF.